This TCR beta chain was found in a study of spatial heterogeneity in lung cancer. V trimming: 6 bases; J trimming: 1 base; junction bases outside the gene matches: 6. Per the germline V gene, CDR1 is MNHEY and CDR2 is SVGAGI. There are 14 residues in the CDR3. This clonotype was seen repeatedly, ten times or more. Its antigen is as yet unknown. In a library made to pick up alpha chains, this beta chain is a stray read with a size that means little. TCRdb re-derived calls from the 5' RACE reads in MiXCR, one entry per CDR3 protein. Of around 8,100 distinct CDR3 sequences listed, around 12% are singletons. Points from the study as a whole: Expanded intratumoral alpha and beta TCR counts tracked tumor mutation counts.

Time point here: sample taken at primary tumor resection. The sample in question was lung tumor tissue, obtained at surgery. This sequence originates from a male donor with early-stage non-small cell lung cancer. The chain joins TRBV6-5 to TRBJ2-7; 7 bases fit TRBD1. The CDR3 DNA follows: TGTGCCAGCAGACGACAGGGTCCGTCCTACGAGCAGTACTTC. It is translated as CASRRQGPSYEQYF.